This passage covers 18 T cell receptor beta chains from one sample sequenced in a study of cytomegalovirus exposure and HLA in healthy donors. 60 Vbeta and 13 Jbeta primers were used in PCR. Clones were read by immunoSEQ multiplex PCR, and TCRdb kept only the in-frame ones, dropping some. The repertoire holds more than 95,000 clones, with approximately 80% as singletons. Specimen: PBMCs. The origin of the receptors is a young woman in good health and CMV-seronegative.

The V call is TRBV27, the J call TRBJ2-2; TRBD1 matches 11 bases. Germline CDR1 MNHEY, CDR2 SMNVEV (reference sequence). Unmatched junction bases numbered 5, after V lost 6 bases and J lost 5 bases. The CDR3 runs 15 residues. In DNA, the CDR3 is TGTGCCAGCAGGCCCGGACAGGGGGCGACCGGGGAGCTGTTTTTT. As protein: CASRPGQGATGELFF.

V gene TRBV28 combines with J gene TRBJ2-1, with TRBD2 matching 12 bases. V shed 5 bases, J shed 8 bases, and the junction held 22 bases outside the gene matches. Per the germline V gene, CDR1 is MDHEN and CDR2 is SYDVKM. This CDR3 contains 20 residues. The CDR3 nucleotides read TGTGCCAGCAGTCCCCTAACTGCGACTAGCGGGAGAGGGAACAGTTATGAGCAGTTCTTC. Protein sequence: CASSPLTATSGRGNSYEQFF.

V usage is TRBV14 and J usage is TRBJ2-7; the match to TRBD1 covers 10 bases. This CDR3 region has 13 residues. J gave up 6 bases and V 3 bases, and 2 bases lay outside the gene matches. Germline-derived CDR1 and CDR2 are SGHDN and FVKESK. In DNA form, the CDR3 reads TGTGCCAGCAGCCACCGGGACAGGGGCGAGCAGTACTTC. Translating gives CASSHRDRGEQYF.

The chain is built from TRBV5-1 and TRBJ2-5, with a possible D match to TRBD2 (5 bases). The germline gives CDR1 SGHRS, CDR2 YFSETQ. V lost 1 base and J 3 bases, leaving 13 bases between the germline ends. This CDR3 has 15 amino acids. In DNA form, the CDR3 reads TGCGCCAGCAGCTTGCGAGGGTTTGGAGAAGAGACCCAGTACTTC. Its protein is CASSLRGFGEETQYF.

This clone was seen just once. Other DNA sequences in this sample translate to the same CDR3. The V gene is TRBV6-5, the J gene TRBJ1-1; D might be TRBD1 (6 bases). CDR1 MNHEY and CDR2 SVGAGI come from the germline V gene. V was shortened by 0 bases and J by 0 bases, with 8 bases between the two germline ends. The CDR3 covers 15 residues. For the CDR3, the DNA is TGTGCCAGCAGTTACTCCACAGGGATGAACACTGAAGCTTTCTTT. This encodes CASSYSTGMNTEAFF.

The CDR3, as DNA: TGCGCCAGCAGCTTGGACCAGGGTCAGCCCCAGCATTTT. The encoded protein is CASSLDQGQPQHF. V usage is TRBV5-1 and J usage is TRBJ1-5, with D possibly matching TRBD1 (5 bases). Germline V gene sequence: CDR1 SGHRS, CDR2 YFSETQ. The CDR3 length is 13 residues. V shed 0 bases and J shed 6 bases, with 7 bases lying between them.

The CDR3 spells CASSSGQGPSYEQYF. DNA for the CDR3: TGTGCCAGCAGCTCTGGACAGGGCCCCTCCTACGAGCAGTACTTC. The chain carries TRBV7-8 and TRBJ2-5; 8 bases map to TRBD1. The J call is doubtful: the DNA matches TRBJ2-7 better. The germline gives CDR1 SGHVS, CDR2 FQNEAQ. The CDR3 has 15 amino acids.

This clone has only one observation. The chain has TRBV28 and TRBJ2-7; the D gene is possibly TRBD2 (6 bases). V was shortened by 8 bases and J by 2 bases, with 13 bases between the two germline ends. The CDR3 sequence is 13 residues long. Per the germline V gene, CDR1 is MDHEN and CDR2 is SYDVKM. The CDR3 loop is CASRGTPTYEQYF. For the CDR3, the DNA is TGTGCCAGCCGCGGGACCCCAACCTACGAGCAGTACTTC.

This clone was detected only a few times. The chain uses TRBV28 and TRBJ2-2; D may be TRBD1 (6 bases). The germline CDR1 and CDR2 sequences are MDHEN and SYDVKM. Trimming cost V 6 bases and J 7 bases, with 9 bases left between them. The CDR3 covers 12 residues. CDR3 loop: CASRGQFGELFF. DNA of the CDR3: TGTGCCAGCAGGGGACAATTCGGGGAGCTGTTTTTT.

This rearrangement joins TRBV28 to TRBJ1-2; 7 bases fit TRBD1. Per the germline V gene, CDR1 is MDHEN and CDR2 is SYDVKM. V lost 8 bases and J lost 8; bases outside the gene matches: 11. The CDR3 extends over 13 amino acids. The CDR3 loop is CASAILGQRGYTF. For the CDR3, the DNA is TGTGCCAGCGCTATTCTGGGACAGCGAGGCTACACCTTC.

This chain uses TRBV28 with TRBJ1-5; TRBD1 might be the D (5 bases). V shed 3 bases and J shed 6 bases, with 12 bases lying between them. The CDR3 extends over 14 amino acids. The germline V gene has CDR1 MDHEN and CDR2 SYDVKM. This CDR3 reads CASSLSGRGQPQHF. DNA for the CDR3: TGTGCCAGCAGTTTGTCTGGGAGGGGTCAGCCCCAGCATTTT.

Points on this clone: A junction end diverges from the germline sequence, so it may reflect a read error. The rearrangement uses TRBV7-7 and TRBJ2-2; TRBD2 agrees at 14 bases. CDR3 length equals 17 residues. Germline CDR1 and CDR2: SSHAT and FNYEAQ (reference sequence). The CDR3 DNA sequence: TGTGCTAGCAGCTTAGTCGGACTAGCGGGAGGAACCGGGGAGCTGTTTTTT. Residues: CASSLVGLAGGTGELFF.

The V and J genes are TRBV4-2 and TRBJ1-2; unclear D gene. Deletions cut 5 bases from V and 5 bases from J, with 27 bases between. The CDR3 totals 18 residues. Germline CDR1 reads LGHNA; CDR2 reads YNFKEQ. The CDR3 sequence: CASSSSRQATLTWYGYTF. The CDR3 DNA reads as TGTGCCAGCAGCTCATCGCGCCAGGCGACCCTTACCTGGTATGGCTACACCTTC.

V is TRBV5-1 and J is TRBJ2-7, with 8 bases fitting TRBD2. V shed 3 bases and J 5 bases; nucleotides not matched to a gene: 10. The germline gives CDR1 SGHRS, CDR2 YFSETQ. The CDR3 is made up of 15 amino acids. The DNA of the CDR3 is TGCGCCAGCAGCTGGCTCCCGGGACTAGTAAACGAGCAGTACTTC. It translates to CASSWLPGLVNEQYF.

The chain uses TRBV28 and TRBJ2-2; maybe TRBD1 (7 bases). V lost 5 bases, J lost 4 bases, and 14 bases lay in between. Germline CDR1 MDHEN, CDR2 SYDVKM. There are 15 residues in the CDR3. The CDR3, as DNA: TGTGCCAGCAGTGGGGAGGACAGGATCACCGGGGAGCTGTTTTTT. It codes for CASSGEDRITGELFF.

This chain connects TRBV4-3 to TRBJ2-1; 10 positions agree with TRBD1. The CDR3 length is 17 residues. V lost 0 bases and J lost 6; bases outside the gene matches: 8. Germline V gives CDR1 LGHNA, CDR2 YSLEER. CDR3 region: CASSQDYGTGVSNEQFF. For the CDR3, the DNA is TGCGCCAGCAGCCAAGATTACGGGACAGGGGTGAGCAATGAGCAGTTCTTC.

The chain recombines TRBV28 with TRBJ1-3; TRBD1 matches 10 bases. The CDR3 consists of 17 residues. The germline V gene encodes CDR1 MDHEN and CDR2 SYDVKM. Losses at the gene ends were 8 bases for V and 0 bases for J; bases not matched to a gene: 10. CDR3 bases: TGTGCCAGCGGGACAGGGGCAATAAAGAGCTCTGGAAACACCATATATTTT. Protein sequence: CASGTGAIKSSGNTIYF.

The rearrangement uses TRBV2 and TRBJ1-1, with TRBD1 identical over 7 bases. J was trimmed by 4 bases and V by 4 bases; bases with no gene match: 6. This CDR3 region has 14 residues. CDR1 is SNHLY, CDR2 FYNNEI, per germline. CDR3 in DNA: TGTGCCAGCAGTGCCAGACAGGGCGGCACTGAAGCTTTCTTT. It specifies CASSARQGGTEAFF.